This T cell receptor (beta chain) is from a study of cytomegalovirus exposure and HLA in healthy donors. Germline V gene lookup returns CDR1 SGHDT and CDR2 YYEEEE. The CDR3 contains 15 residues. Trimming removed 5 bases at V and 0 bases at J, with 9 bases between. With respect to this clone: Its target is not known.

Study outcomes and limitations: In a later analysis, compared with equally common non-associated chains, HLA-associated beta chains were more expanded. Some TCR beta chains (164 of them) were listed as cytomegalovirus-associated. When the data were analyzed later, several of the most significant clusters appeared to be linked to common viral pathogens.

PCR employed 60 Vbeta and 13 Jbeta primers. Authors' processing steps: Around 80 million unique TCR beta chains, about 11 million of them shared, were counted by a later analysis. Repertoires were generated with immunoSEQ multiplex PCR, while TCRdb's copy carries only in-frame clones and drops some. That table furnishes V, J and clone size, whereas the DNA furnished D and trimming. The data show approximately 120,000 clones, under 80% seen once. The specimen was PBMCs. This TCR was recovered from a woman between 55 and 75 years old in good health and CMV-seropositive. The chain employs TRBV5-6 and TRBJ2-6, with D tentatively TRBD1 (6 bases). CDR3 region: CASRLQGSGANVLTF. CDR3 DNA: TGTGCCAGCAGATTACAGGGCTCTGGGGCCAACGTCCTGACTTTC.